This TCR beta chain was sequenced during a study of vaccination and CD4 T cells after COVID-19 (dated by TCRdb to about 2022). In terms of the full investigation: Convalescent patients had a positive SARS-CoV-2 result on nasal swab PCR, and of these patients, nine had mild disease and one had severe disease. Overlapping spike peptide pools from SARS-CoV-2 and from the common cold coronaviruses HCoV-NL63, HCoV-OC43 and HCoV-229E were used as culture stimuli. Post-vaccine blood samples were obtained a median of around 74 days after the second vaccine dose, with a range of about 12 to 241 days. Control cultures received a CEFX viral epitope pool as the positive control, an HIV-1 Nef peptide pool as the negative control, or no peptide. In roughly 10 COVID-19 convalescent patients and several infection-naive healthy vaccine recipients, the spike-specific CD4+ TCR repertoire before mRNA vaccination was compared with the repertoire after mRNA vaccination. Post-COVID blood samples from convalescent patients were collected a median of roughly 100 days after diagnosis, with a range of 35 to 161 days. The convalescent cohort included six males and four females, with two Hispanic individuals, seven Caucasians, two Asians and one multiracial person. Participants received two doses of either the Pfizer-BioNTech BNT162b2 vaccine (n=8) or the Moderna mRNA-1273 vaccine (n=2). Overall study outcomes, separate from this receptor: The median number of SARS-CoV-2-reactive clonotypes rose from around 21 after infection to roughly 40 after vaccination, but the change was not significant. In convalescent patients, a median around 85% of post-vaccine SARS-CoV-2-reactive clones were detected only after vaccination, and vaccine-specific priming was suggested by this finding. Only a relatively small number of convalescent patients were included in the study, and early timepoints following natural infection were not analyzed. Of the vaccine-specific clones found in convalescent patients, nearly all (304 of 307) were mono-reactive for SARS-CoV-2 spike instead of being cross-reactive with common cold coronaviruses.

The CDR3, from cysteine to phenylalanine, totals 16 residues. Only the CDR3 portion is preserved as DNA: 48 bases, with reading frame beginning at the first base. CDR1 is given as SGHDT and CDR2 as YYEEEE, both from the germline V gene. Trimming accounts for 4 bases at V and 9 bases at J, while the number of junction bases matched to no gene is 12. Library generation was performed with PCR. DNA from cultured CD4+ T cells was subjected to TCR sequencing with the Oncomine TCR Beta short-read assay at the Johns Hopkins FTIC core. The QIAamp micro DNA kit was used to extract genomic DNA from the cultured CD4+ T cells. Oncomine TCR Beta libraries from cultured CD4+ T cells were pooled with unique dual indexes and sequenced on an Illumina iSeq 100. In the original analysis: Non-productive sequences were removed, and CDR3s that did not start with C, did not end with F or W, or were shorter than 7 amino acids were discarded. The MANAFEST web application was used to identify antigen-specific clonotypes by comparing peptide-stimulated wells against reference wells and other culture wells. To be called positive, a clone needed an FDR below 0.05, an odds ratio above 5, and a productive frequency above 0.1% in at least two of three replicate wells. Cross-reactive clonotypes were defined as significantly expanded in both SARS-CoV-2 spike wells and at least one common cold coronavirus spike condition. Similarity between CDR3 sequences was evaluated in R version 3.6.1 using Levenshtein distances (stringdist) and unrooted phylogenetic trees (ape). The raw public data were reprocessed by TCRdb itself: fastp quality trimming at Q25, MiXCR clonotype calling, in-frame beta chains only. Every entry covers one CDR3 protein and lists the most common genes and DNA from its rows. V and J calls and clone size were set by TCRdb, not the authors. The sample data list around 9,100 distinct CDR3 sequences, and roughly 60% of these were observed just once. Of the sample, 9.5% to 15% is held by the ten largest clones.

The label giving this sample's treatment or condition can be read as: approximately nine-day PBMC culture with coronavirus spike peptide pools or control peptides (ViraFEST assay). The ViraFEST assay was used in the study, in which antigen-specific T cells were expanded with peptide pools and expanded clonotypes were subsequently identified by TCR sequencing. The convalescent patients' positive SARS-CoV-2 PCR tests fell between March and December 2020, which was before the Alpha, Beta and Delta variants emerged in the United States. Over 1.5 million PBMCs per well were cultured in IMDM with approximately 5% human AB serum and approximately 10 IU/ml IL-2, plus 10 ug/ml peptide pools. Half of the culture medium was replaced with fresh IL-2-containing medium on days 3 and 7. CD4+ T cells were isolated after approximately ten days of culture through negative selection using the EasySep CD4+ T cell isolation kit. Ficoll-Paque Plus gradient centrifugation was used to isolate PBMCs from whole blood, and the isolated PBMCs were then either used fresh or cryopreserved at -140C. Each culture condition was generally run in triplicate wells.

Comment on this clonotype: The antigen it recognizes is unknown. Within one base of it there is no much larger clone, and no base qualities were kept.

Recombination joined TRBV5-6 with TRBJ2-5; 13 of the junction bases match TRBD2. The input for sequencing was cultured CD4+ T cells from blood, taken after SARS-CoV-2 vaccination. The clonotype was recovered from a human donor with COVID-19. The DNA sequence is as follows: TGTGCCAGCAGCCCGGGACTAGCGGGGACGGCATGGGCCCAGTACTTC. Translated, it gives CASSPGLAGTAWAQYF.